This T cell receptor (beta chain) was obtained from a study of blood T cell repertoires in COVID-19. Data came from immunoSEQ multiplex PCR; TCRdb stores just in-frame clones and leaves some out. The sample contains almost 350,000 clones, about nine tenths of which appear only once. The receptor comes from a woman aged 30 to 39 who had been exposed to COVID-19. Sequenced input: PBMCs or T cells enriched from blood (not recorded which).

The CDR3: CASSPTSRGDTQYF. The CDR3 region has the DNA TGTGCCAGCAGCCCTACCTCCAGAGGAGATACGCAGTATTTT. The V gene is TRBV7-8, the J gene TRBJ2-3; D gene uncertain. V was clipped by 5 bases and J by 5 bases, with 14 bases between them. The CDR3 consists of 14 residues. From germline, CDR1 is SGHVS and CDR2 FQNEAQ. The variable domain in full, with the rest retrieved from reference TRBV7-8 and TRBJ2-3, is GAGVSQSPRYKVAKRGQDVALRCDPISGHVSLFWYQQALGQGPEFLTYFQNEAQLDKSGLPSDRFFAERPEGSVSTLKIQRTQQEDSAVYLCASSPTSRGDTQYFGPGTRLTVL.